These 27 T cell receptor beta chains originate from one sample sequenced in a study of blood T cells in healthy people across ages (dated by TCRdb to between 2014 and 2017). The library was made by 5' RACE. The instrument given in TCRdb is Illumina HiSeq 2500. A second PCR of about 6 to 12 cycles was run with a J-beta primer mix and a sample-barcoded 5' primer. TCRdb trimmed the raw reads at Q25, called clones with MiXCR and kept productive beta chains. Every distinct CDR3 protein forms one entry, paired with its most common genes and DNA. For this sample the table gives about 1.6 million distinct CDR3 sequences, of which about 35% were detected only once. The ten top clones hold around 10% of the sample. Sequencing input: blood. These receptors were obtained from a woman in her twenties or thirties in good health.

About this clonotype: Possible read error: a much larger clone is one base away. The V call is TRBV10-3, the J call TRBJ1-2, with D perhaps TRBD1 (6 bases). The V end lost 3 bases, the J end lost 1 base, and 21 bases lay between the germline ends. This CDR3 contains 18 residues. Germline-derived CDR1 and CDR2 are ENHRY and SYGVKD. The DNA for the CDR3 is TGTGCCATCAGTGACCCTCTGCTTACCAGGGGCCGTAACTATGGCTACACCTTC. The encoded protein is CAISDPLLTRGRNYGYTF.

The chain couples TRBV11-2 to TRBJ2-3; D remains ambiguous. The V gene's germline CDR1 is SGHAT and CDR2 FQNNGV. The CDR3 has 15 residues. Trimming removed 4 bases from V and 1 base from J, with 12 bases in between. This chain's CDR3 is CASSWSTRGTDTQYF. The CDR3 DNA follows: TGTGCCAGCAGCTGGTCGACCCGGGGCACAGATACGCAGTATTTT.

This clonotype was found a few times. CDR3 in amino acids: CASSFTAREDSPLHF. In DNA form, the CDR3 reads TGTGCCAGCAGTTTCACTGCCAGGGAAGATTCACCCCTCCACTTT. The chain links TRBV27 to TRBJ1-6, with D possibly TRBD1 on 5 matching bases. V was shortened by 3 bases and J by 8 bases, with 14 bases between the two germline ends. Germline assignment: CDR1 MNHEY and CDR2 SMNVEV (reference sequence). The length of the CDR3 is 15 residues.

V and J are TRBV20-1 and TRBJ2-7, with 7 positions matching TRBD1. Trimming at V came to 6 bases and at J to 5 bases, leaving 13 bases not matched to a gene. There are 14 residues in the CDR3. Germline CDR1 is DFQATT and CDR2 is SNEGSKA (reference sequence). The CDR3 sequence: CSAIDRVRSDEQYF. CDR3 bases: TGCAGTGCCATCGACAGGGTAAGGAGCGACGAGCAGTACTTC.

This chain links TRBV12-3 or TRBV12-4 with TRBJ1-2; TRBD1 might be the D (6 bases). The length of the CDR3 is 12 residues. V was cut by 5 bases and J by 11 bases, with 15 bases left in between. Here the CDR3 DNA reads TGTGCCAGCAGTACTACGGGGGGCGTTTACACCTTC. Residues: CASSTTGGVYTF.

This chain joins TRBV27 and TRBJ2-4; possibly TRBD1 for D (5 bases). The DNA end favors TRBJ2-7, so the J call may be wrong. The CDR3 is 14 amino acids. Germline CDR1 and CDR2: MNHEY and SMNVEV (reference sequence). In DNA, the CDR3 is TGTGCCGTCTCACAGGTGAAAGGGGCTTACGAGCAGTACTTC. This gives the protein CAVSQVKGAYEQYF.

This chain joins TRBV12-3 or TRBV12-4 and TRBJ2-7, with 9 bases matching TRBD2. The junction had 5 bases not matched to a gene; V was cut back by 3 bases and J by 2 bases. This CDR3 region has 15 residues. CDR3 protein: CASSFRRGGAYEQYF. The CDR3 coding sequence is TGTGCCAGCAGTTTTAGGCGGGGGGGGGCCTACGAGCAGTACTTC.

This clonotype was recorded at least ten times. CDR3 protein: CASSQEERGSYNEQFF. The CDR3 DNA reads TGCGCCAGCAGCCAAGAAGAGCGGGGGTCCTACAATGAGCAGTTCTTC. V and J are TRBV4-1 and TRBJ2-1, with 8 bases identical to TRBD2. V gave up 0 bases and J gave up 1 base; unmatched junction bases: 2. This CDR3 region has 16 residues. Germline CDR1 MGHRA, CDR2 YSYEKL.

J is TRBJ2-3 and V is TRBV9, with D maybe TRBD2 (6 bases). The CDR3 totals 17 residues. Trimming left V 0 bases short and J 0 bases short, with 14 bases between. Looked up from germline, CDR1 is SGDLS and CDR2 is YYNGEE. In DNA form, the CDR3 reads TGTGCCAGCAGCGTAGGAGGAGGGGTGGGGAGCACAGATACGCAGTATTTT. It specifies CASSVGGGVGSTDTQYF. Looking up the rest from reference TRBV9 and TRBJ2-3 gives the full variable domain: DSGVTQTPKHLITATGQRVTLRCSPRSGDLSVYWYQQSLDQGLQFLIQYYNGEERAKGNILERFSAQQFPDLHSELNLSSLELGDSALYFCASSVGGGVGSTDTQYFGPGTRLTVL.

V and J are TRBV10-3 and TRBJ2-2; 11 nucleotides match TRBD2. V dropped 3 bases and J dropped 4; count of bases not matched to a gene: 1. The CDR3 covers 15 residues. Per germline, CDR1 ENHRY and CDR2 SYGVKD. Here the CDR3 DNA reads TGTGCCATCAGTGATAGCGGGGGGGCCACCGGGGAGCTGTTTTTT. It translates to CAISDSGGATGELFF.

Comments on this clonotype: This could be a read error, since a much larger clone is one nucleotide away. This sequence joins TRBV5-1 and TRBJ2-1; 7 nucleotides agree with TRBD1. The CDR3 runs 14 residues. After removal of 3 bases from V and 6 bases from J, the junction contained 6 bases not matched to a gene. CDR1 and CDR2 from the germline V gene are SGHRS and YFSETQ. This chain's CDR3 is CASSWNRGSNEQFF. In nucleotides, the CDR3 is TGCGCCAGCAGCTGGAACAGGGGAAGCAATGAGCAGTTCTTC.

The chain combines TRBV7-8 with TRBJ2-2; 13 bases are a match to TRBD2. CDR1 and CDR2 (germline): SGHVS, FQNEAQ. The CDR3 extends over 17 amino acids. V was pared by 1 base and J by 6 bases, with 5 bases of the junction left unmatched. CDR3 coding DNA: TGTGCCAGCAGCTTAGGGACTAGCGGGAGTGCGGCCGGGGAGCTGTTTTTT. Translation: CASSLGTSGSAAGELFF.

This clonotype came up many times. CDR3 sequence: CASSLEVAGANVLTF. In nucleotides, the CDR3 is TGCGCCAGCAGCTTAGAGGTCGCTGGGGCCAACGTCCTGACTTTC. The chain employs TRBV5-1 and TRBJ2-6; D is unclear. CDR1 and CDR2 (germline): SGHRS, YFSETQ. The CDR3 sequence is 15 residues long. V lost 2 bases, J lost 2 bases, and 8 bases lay in between.

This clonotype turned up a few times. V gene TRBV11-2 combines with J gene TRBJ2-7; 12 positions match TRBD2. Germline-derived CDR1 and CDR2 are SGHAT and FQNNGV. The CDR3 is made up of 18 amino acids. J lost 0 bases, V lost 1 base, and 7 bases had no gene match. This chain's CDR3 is CASSLGTSGGTSSYEQYF. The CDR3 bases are TGTGCCAGCAGCTTAGGTACTAGCGGGGGGACGAGCTCCTACGAGCAGTACTTC.

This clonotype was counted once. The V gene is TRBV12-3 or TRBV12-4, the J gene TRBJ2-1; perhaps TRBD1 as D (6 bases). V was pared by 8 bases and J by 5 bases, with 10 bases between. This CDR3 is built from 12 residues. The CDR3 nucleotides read TGTGCCAGCGGGACAATTAACAATGAGCAGTTCTTC. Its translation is CASGTINNEQFF.

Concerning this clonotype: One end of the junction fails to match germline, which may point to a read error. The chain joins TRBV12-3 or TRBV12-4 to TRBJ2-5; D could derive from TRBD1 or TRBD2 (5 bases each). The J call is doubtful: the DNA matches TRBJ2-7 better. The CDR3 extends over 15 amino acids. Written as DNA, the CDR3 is TGTGTCAGCAGCCAGAAGGGACCCTACTCCTACGAGCAGTACTTC. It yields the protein CVSSQKGPYSYEQYF.

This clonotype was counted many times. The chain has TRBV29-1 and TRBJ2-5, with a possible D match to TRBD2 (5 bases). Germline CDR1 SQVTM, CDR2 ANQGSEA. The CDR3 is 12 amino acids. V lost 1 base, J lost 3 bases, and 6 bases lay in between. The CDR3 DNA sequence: TGCAGCGTTGAAGCGGGGAAAGAGACCCAGTACTTC. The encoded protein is CSVEAGKETQYF.

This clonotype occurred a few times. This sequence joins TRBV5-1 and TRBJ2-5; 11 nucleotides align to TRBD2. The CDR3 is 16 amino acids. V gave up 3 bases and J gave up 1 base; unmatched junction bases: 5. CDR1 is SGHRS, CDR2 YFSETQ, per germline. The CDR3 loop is CASSSGTSGAQETQYF. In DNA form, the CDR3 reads TGCGCCAGCAGCTCCGGGACTAGCGGTGCCCAAGAGACCCAGTACTTC.

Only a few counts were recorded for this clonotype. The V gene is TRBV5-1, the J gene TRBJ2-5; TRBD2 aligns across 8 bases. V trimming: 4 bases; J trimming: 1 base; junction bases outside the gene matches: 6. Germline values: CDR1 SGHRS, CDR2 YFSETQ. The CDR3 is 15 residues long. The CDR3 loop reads CASSALTSGQETQYF. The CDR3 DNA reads TGCGCCAGCAGCGCCCTAACTAGCGGCCAAGAGACCCAGTACTTC. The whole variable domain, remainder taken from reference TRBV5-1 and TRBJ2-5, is KAGVTQTPRYLIKTRGQQVTLSCSPISGHRSVSWYQQTPGQGLQFLFEYFSETQRNKGNFPGRFSGRQFSNSRSEMNVSTLELGDSALYLCASSALTSGQETQYFGPGTRLLVL.

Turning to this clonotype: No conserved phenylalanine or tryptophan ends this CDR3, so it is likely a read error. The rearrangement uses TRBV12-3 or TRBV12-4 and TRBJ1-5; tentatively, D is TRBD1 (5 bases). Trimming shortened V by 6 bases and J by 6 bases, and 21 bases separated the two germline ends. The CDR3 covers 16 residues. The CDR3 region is CASSSAWRQGSQPQHL. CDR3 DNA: TGTGCCAGCAGCTCAGCCTGGAGGCAGGGAAGTCAGCCCCAGCATCTT.

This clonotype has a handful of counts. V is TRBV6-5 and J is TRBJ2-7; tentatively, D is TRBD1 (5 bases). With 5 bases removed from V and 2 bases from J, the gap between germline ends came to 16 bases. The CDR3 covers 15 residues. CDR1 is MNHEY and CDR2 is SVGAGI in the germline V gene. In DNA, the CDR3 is TGTGCCAGCAGTCCTCAGGGCCCAGGGACCTACGAGCAGTACTTC. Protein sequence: CASSPQGPGTYEQYF.

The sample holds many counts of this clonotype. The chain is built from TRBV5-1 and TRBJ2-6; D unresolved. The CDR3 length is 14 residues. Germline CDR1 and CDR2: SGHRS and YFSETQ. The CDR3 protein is CVVRGRSGANVLTF. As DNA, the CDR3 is TGCGTCGTTCGAGGCCGCTCTGGGGCCAACGTCCTGACTTTC.

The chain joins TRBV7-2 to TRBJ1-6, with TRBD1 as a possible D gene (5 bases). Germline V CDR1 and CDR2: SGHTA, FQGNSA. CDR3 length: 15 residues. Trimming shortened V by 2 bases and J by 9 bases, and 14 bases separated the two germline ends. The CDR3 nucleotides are TGTGCCAGCAGCTTATTGGGGCAGGGTGCTTCACCCCTCCACTTT. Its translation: CASSLLGQGASPLHF.

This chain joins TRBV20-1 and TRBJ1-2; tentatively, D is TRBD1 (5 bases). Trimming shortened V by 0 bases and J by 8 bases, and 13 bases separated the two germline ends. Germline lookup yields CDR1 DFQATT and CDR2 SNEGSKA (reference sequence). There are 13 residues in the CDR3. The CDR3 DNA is TGCAGTGCTAGAGATCTCAGGGTTCAAGGCTACACCTTC. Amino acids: CSARDLRVQGYTF.

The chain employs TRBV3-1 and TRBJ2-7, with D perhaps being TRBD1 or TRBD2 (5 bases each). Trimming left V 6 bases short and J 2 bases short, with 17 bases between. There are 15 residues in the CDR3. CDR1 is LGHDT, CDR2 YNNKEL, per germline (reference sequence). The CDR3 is CASSSSGSGAYEQYF. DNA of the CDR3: TGTGCCAGCAGTTCTTCAGGGAGTGGAGCCTACGAGCAGTACTTC.

The CDR3 sequence is CASRLDMGGKLFF. DNA for the CDR3: TGTGCCAGCAGACTCGACATGGGTGGAAAACTGTTTTTT. The chain has TRBV6-6 and TRBJ1-4; no firm D call. In germline, CDR1 is MNHNY, CDR2 SVGAGI (reference sequence). V was pared by 6 bases and J by 10 bases, with 15 bases between. The CDR3 is 13 residues long.

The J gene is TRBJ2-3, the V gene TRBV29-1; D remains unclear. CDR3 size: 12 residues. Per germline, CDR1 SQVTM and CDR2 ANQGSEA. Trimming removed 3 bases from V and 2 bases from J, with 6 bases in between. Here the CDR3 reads CSVDWSTDTQYF. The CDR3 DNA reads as TGCAGCGTTGATTGGTCCACAGATACGCAGTATTTT.